This T cell receptor beta chain appears in the sequencing data of a study of T cells expressing NK-cell markers. On the study more broadly: HCMV seropositivity characterized seven of the eight sequenced donors, and seronegativity one.

CDR3 length equals 15 residues. CDR1 is MNHEY and CDR2 is SVGAGI in the germline V gene. TCRdb reprocessed the 5' RACE reads, keeping one entry per CDR3 protein, no DNA. The sample table includes roughly 770 distinct CDR3 sequences. The chain combines TRBV6-5 with TRBJ1-1; TCRdb's D gene call, TRBD1, goes unchecked for lack of DNA. The TCR originated in a man aged 18-70 years in good health. Sample: blood T cells: a sorted CD56 or NKG2C T cell subset, CD4+ or CD8+ T cells, or bulk PBMC T cells (not recorded which). The chain's CDR3 is CASSYWDRGPTEAFF.